This TCR beta chain derives from a study of T cell responses to AZD1222 COVID-19 vaccine. Here immunoSEQ multiplex PCR was the method, and the copy in TCRdb shows in-frame clones only, minus some. The table includes approximately 160,000 clones, over 75% detected once. Study-level points and caveats: Two AZD1222 administrations were followed by greater Spike-specific TCR breadth and depth. White British ancestry dominated among donors, who included more females, and clonal diversity was possibly underestimated. After the peak T cell response, and only then, were repertoires sampled.

This clone was recorded a few times. Its antigen is as yet unknown. The junction had 5 bases not matched to a gene; V was cut back by 2 bases and J by 3 bases. From germline, CDR1 is GTSNPN and CDR2 SVGIG (reference sequence). The CDR3 spans 15 residues. Sequenced here: peripheral blood, sampled on day 0 of AZD1222 vaccination. The clonotype was recovered from an adult in good health. V and J are TRBV30 and TRBJ1-5; 9 nucleotides line up with TRBD1. The CDR3 bases are TGTGCCTGGAGTCCCGGACAGGGGATCAATCAGCCCCAGCATTTT. This codes for CAWSPGQGINQPQHF.